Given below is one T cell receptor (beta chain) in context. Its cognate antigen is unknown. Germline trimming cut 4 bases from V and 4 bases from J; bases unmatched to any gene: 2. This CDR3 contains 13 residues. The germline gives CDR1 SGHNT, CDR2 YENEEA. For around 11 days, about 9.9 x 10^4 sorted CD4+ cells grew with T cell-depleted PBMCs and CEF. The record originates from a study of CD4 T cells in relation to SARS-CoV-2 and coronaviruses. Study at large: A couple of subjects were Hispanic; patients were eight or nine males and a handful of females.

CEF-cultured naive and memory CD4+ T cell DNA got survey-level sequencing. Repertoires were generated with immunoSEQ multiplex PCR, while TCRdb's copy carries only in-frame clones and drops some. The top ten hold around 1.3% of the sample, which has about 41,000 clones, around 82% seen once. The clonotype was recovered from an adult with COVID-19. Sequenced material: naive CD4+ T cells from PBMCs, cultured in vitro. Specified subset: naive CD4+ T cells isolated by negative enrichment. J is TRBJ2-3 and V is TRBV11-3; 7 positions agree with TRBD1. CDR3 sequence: CASSYRGSDTQYF. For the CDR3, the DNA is TGTGCCAGCAGCTACAGGGGTTCAGATACGCAGTATTTT.